These 27 T cell receptor beta chains came from one sample sequenced in a study of OX40 agonist ivuxolimab in advanced cancers. Libraries were prepared by immunoSEQ multiplex PCR; TCRdb keeps only in-frame clonotypes and omits some of them. The repertoire holds about 62,000 clones, with around 79% as singletons. Material: CD4+ or CD8+ T cells sorted from blood, obtained in a trial of the OX40 agonist ivuxolimab. The receptors derive from an adult with an advanced solid tumor such as melanoma, head and neck, liver or kidney cancer.

The J gene is TRBJ2-3, the V gene TRBV7-9; no definite D call. The germline V and J ends were trimmed by 1 base and 3 bases, with 8 bases remaining between them. The CDR3 runs to 14 residues. Germline-derived CDR1 and CDR2 are SEHNR and FQNEAQ (reference sequence). The CDR3 loop is CASSLVPVTDTQYF. CDR3 bases: TGTGCCAGCAGCTTAGTACCCGTAACAGATACGCAGTATTTT. Variable domain in full (rest from reference TRBV7-9 and TRBJ2-3): DTGVSQNPRHKITKRGQNVTFRCDPISEHNRLYWYRQTLGQGPEFLTYFQNEAQLEKSRLLSDRFSAERPKGSFSTLEIQRTEQGDSAMYLCASSLVPVTDTQYFGPGTRLTVL.

V usage is TRBV6-5 and J usage is TRBJ2-1; TRBD2 aligns across 8 bases. Germline V gene lookup returns CDR1 MNHEY and CDR2 SVGAGI. CDR3 length: 13 amino acids. Trimming cost V 6 bases and J 3 bases; bases outside gene matches: 1. DNA of the CDR3: TGTGCCAGCAGACTAGCGGTCTACAATGAGCAGTTCTTC. Translated, it gives CASRLAVYNEQFF.

The chain carries TRBV7-3 and TRBJ1-6; TRBD1 agrees at 7 bases. With V trimmed by 4 bases and J by 5 bases, 8 bases remained unmatched. The CDR3 contains 16 residues. Germline CDR1 and CDR2: SGHTA and FQGTGA. CDR3 sequence: CASSSPDRAHNSPLHF. CDR3 nucleotide sequence: TGTGCCAGCAGCTCCCCAGACAGGGCGCATAATTCACCCCTCCACTTT.

V is TRBV12-5 and J is TRBJ2-3; D is unresolved. CDR3 length: 15 amino acids. Germline V lookup: CDR1 LGHNT, CDR2 FRNRAP. V was trimmed by 0 bases and J by 4 bases, leaving 11 bases between them. The CDR3 sequence is CASGLVRGFSDTQYF. As DNA, the CDR3 is TGTGCTAGTGGTTTGGTACGAGGATTCTCAGATACGCAGTATTTT.

The chain uses TRBV5-5 and TRBJ2-2, with D perhaps matching TRBD2 (5 bases). Germline CDR1 is SGHKS and CDR2 is YYEKEE (reference sequence). V dropped 4 bases and J dropped 5 bases, with 12 bases sitting between them. The length of the CDR3 is 14 residues. This CDR3 is CASSDFTGTGELFF. Written as DNA, the CDR3 is TGTGCCAGCAGCGATTTTACGGGGACCGGGGAGCTGTTTTTT.

The DNA of the CDR3 is TGTGCCAATCACGGAGCGGGAGCAAACACCGGGGAGCTGTTTTTT. Amino acids: CANHGAGANTGELFF. The chain employs TRBV5-4 and TRBJ2-2, with TRBD2 matching 8 bases. Trimming cost V 9 bases and J 2 bases; bases outside gene matches: 9. The germline gives CDR1 SGHNT, CDR2 YYREEE (reference sequence). This CDR3 spans 15 amino acids.

This chain links TRBV27 with TRBJ2-3; D is ambiguous. The CDR3 length is 13 residues. Trimming shortened V by 2 bases and J by 4 bases, and 7 bases separated the two germline ends. Germline loops: CDR1 MNHEY, CDR2 SMNVEV (reference sequence). DNA of the CDR3: TGTGCCAGCAGTTTACAGGAGTCAGATACGCAGTATTTT. It yields the protein CASSLQESDTQYF.

The chain has TRBV18 and TRBJ2-1; 9 positions agree with TRBD1. Germline-derived CDR1 and CDR2 are KGHSH and LQKENI. CDR3 length: 15 residues. With V trimmed by 3 bases and J by 7 bases, 7 bases remained unmatched. The CDR3 bases are TGTGCCAGCTCACCTGGGACAGGGCATGCAAATGAGCAGTTCTTC. Translated, it gives CASSPGTGHANEQFF.

V usage is TRBV4-1 and J usage is TRBJ2-3; D ambiguous. Trimming left V 4 bases short and J 8 bases short, with 25 bases between. The CDR3 has 17 residues. The germline V gene has CDR1 MGHRA and CDR2 YSYEKL. CDR3 in amino acids: CASSPLPTGHSRGTQYF. CDR3 coding DNA: TGCGCCAGCAGCCCCTTACCGACGGGCCACTCGAGAGGTACGCAGTATTTT.

This chain connects TRBV4-3 to TRBJ1-1; D ambiguous. This CDR3 contains 12 residues. Germline CDR1 is LGHNA and CDR2 is YSLEER. Trimming took 1 base from V and 7 from J, leaving 7 bases between them. CDR3 nucleotide sequence: TGCGCCAGCAGCCAAGGAAATCTTGAAGCTTTCTTT. It specifies CASSQGNLEAFF.

This clone is classed as medium-sized. The rearrangement uses TRBV9 and TRBJ1-2; D perhaps matches TRBD1 (6 bases). CDR1 is SGDLS, CDR2 YYNGEE, per germline. There are 15 residues in the CDR3. V dropped 0 bases and J dropped 3 bases, with 12 bases sitting between them. The CDR3 loop reads CASSVDTQGDYGYTF. CDR3 nucleotides: TGTGCCAGCAGCGTAGACACACAGGGAGACTATGGCTACACCTTC.

In its sample, this clone was seen a few times. The rearrangement joins TRBV7-6 to TRBJ2-7, with TRBD2 identical over 12 bases. With 1 base clipped from V and 7 bases from J, the junction kept 8 bases outside the gene matches. There are 16 residues in the CDR3. Per the germline V gene, CDR1 is SGHVS and CDR2 is FNYEAQ. The CDR3 DNA follows: TGTGCCAGCAGCTTAGTCTCCGGACTAGCGGGAAGTGAGCAGTACTTC. It yields the protein CASSLVSGLAGSEQYF.

The V gene is TRBV5-8, the J gene TRBJ1-5, with D unresolved. Trimming removed 2 bases from V and 0 bases from J, with 9 bases in between. The germline V gene encodes CDR1 SGHTS and CDR2 YDEGEE. The CDR3 is 15 amino acids. Here the CDR3 DNA reads TGTGCCAGCAGCTTCGGCGAATATAGCAATCAGCCCCAGCATTTT. Amino acid sequence: CASSFGEYSNQPQHF.

Remarks on this clone: The junction departs from germline at one end; a sequencing error may be responsible. This sequence joins TRBV6-5 and TRBJ2-2, with a possible D match to TRBD2 (5 bases). The CDR3 totals 15 residues. CDR1 is MNHEY, CDR2 SVGAGI, per germline. CDR3 DNA: TGCCCTCCTAGACCACGGGGATGGCGGAACGGGGAGCTGTTTTTT. It encodes CPPRPRGWRNGELFF.

CDR3: CASSTGRLYEQYF. The DNA of the CDR3 is TGTGCCAGCAGTACGGGGAGGCTCTACGAGCAGTACTTC. The rearrangement links TRBV6-5 to TRBJ2-7; tentative D call: TRBD2 (6 bases). Deletions cut 5 bases from V and 3 bases from J, with 11 bases between. Looked up from germline, CDR1 is MNHEY and CDR2 is SVGAGI. The CDR3 covers 13 residues.

As concerns this clone: A read error may produce the germline difference seen at one junction end. This chain joins TRBV5-8 and TRBJ2-7; D is unresolved. Per the germline V gene, CDR1 is SGHTS and CDR2 is YDEGEE. The CDR3 consists of 13 residues. CDR3 in DNA: TGTGTCAGCAGCCCCGACACCCTCTACGAGCAGTACTTC. Its protein is CVSSPDTLYEQYF.

V and J are TRBV5-1 and TRBJ2-3; TRBD2 matches at 13 bases. J was trimmed by 0 bases and V by 3 bases; bases with no gene match: 10. CDR1 SGHRS and CDR2 YFSETQ come from the germline V gene. The CDR3 is 19 amino acids. CDR3 in amino acids: CASSYGLAGVRGSTDTQYF. The CDR3 coding sequence is TGCGCCAGCAGCTATGGACTAGCGGGAGTGAGGGGTAGCACAGATACGCAGTATTTT.

This clone was seen a single time. The chain carries TRBV28 and TRBJ2-1; D perhaps matches TRBD2 (6 bases). Trimming removed 4 bases from V and 0 bases from J, with 10 bases in between. The CDR3 length is 15 residues. Germline values: CDR1 MDHEN, CDR2 SYDVKM. CDR3 sequence (DNA): TGTGCCAGCAGTTCATTGCGGGACTCCTACAATGAGCAGTTCTTC. Amino acids: CASSSLRDSYNEQFF. Looking up the rest from reference TRBV28 and TRBJ2-1 gives the full variable domain: DVKVTQSSRYLVKRTGEKVFLECVQDMDHENMFWYRQDPGLGLRLIYFSYDVKMKEKGDIPEGYSVSREKKERFSLILESASTNQTSMYLCASSSLRDSYNEQFFGPGTRLTVL.

This clone ranks as medium-sized. The rearrangement links TRBV2 to TRBJ1-5; D remains unclear. The V end lost 5 bases, the J end lost 0 bases, and 8 bases lay between the germline ends. Germline V gene sequence: CDR1 SNHLY, CDR2 FYNNEI. The CDR3 sequence is 14 residues long. This chain's CDR3 is CASSLDNSNQPQHF. The CDR3 DNA is TGTGCCAGCAGTTTAGACAATAGCAATCAGCCCCAGCATTTT.

The V gene is TRBV6-6, the J gene TRBJ1-6; TRBD1 agrees at 8 bases. Germline loops: CDR1 MNHNY, CDR2 SVGAGI (reference sequence). This CDR3 region has 15 residues. Losses at the gene ends were 6 bases for V and 10 bases for J; bases not matched to a gene: 11. Here the CDR3 DNA reads TGTGCCAGCAGCAGGGCTCAGGGGGCAGGGTCACCCCTCCACTTT. Protein product: CASSRAQGAGSPLHF.

The chain carries TRBV5-4 and TRBJ1-1; 9 bases map to TRBD1. With V trimmed by 5 bases and J by 6 bases, 20 bases remained unmatched. The CDR3 extends over 18 amino acids. Germline-derived CDR1 and CDR2 are SGHNT and YYREEE (reference sequence). The DNA of the CDR3 is TGTGCCAGCAGGATCGGACAGGGGACAAAAGTGGGGTTGTCTGAAGCTTTCTTT. It codes for CASRIGQGTKVGLSEAFF.

This clone was detected once. The junction departs from germline at one end; a sequencing error may be responsible. Other DNA sequences in this sample translate to the same CDR3. V usage is TRBV19 and J usage is TRBJ1-2, with TRBD1 identical over 10 bases. Germline assignment: CDR1 LNHDA and CDR2 SQIVND (reference sequence). The CDR3 consists of 15 residues. Written as DNA, the CDR3 is TGTGCCAGTAGTCATCGGACAGGGGGGTACTACGGCTACACCTTC. Translation: CASSHRTGGYYGYTF.

The chain combines TRBV9 with TRBJ1-4, with TRBD1 identical over 7 bases. Germline CDR1 SGDLS, CDR2 YYNGEE. The V segment lost 3 bases and the J segment 5 bases; nucleotides outside the gene matches: 7. The CDR3 has 15 amino acids. CDR3 loop: CASSGWTGPNEKLFF. CDR3 DNA: TGTGCCAGCAGCGGCTGGACAGGACCAAATGAAAAACTGTTTTTT.

The V call is TRBV9, the J call TRBJ2-2; possible D gene TRBD2, 5 bases. The CDR3 length is 15 residues. The germline CDR1 and CDR2 sequences are SGDLS and YYNGEE. V lost 2 bases to trimming and J lost 3 bases, with 11 bases between them. The CDR3 coding sequence is TGTGCCAGCAGCGTTCGGGGTTTGGACACCGGGGAGCTGTTTTTT. This encodes CASSVRGLDTGELFF.

This chain joins TRBV19 and TRBJ2-7; D is perhaps TRBD2 (5 bases). Germline CDR1 is LNHDA and CDR2 is SQIVND (reference sequence). Trimming took off 5 bases at V and 1 base at J, with 18 bases between the two ends. The CDR3 covers 16 residues. CDR3 sequence reads: CASSPFGEAGSYEQYF. Written as DNA, the CDR3 is TGTGCCAGTAGTCCGTTTGGAGAGGCGGGTTCCTACGAGCAGTACTTC.

V is TRBV7-9 and J is TRBJ2-5, with TRBD2 matching over 7 bases. The DNA end favors TRBJ2-7, so the J call may be wrong. The length of the CDR3 is 15 residues. Germline values: CDR1 SEHNR, CDR2 FQNEAQ (reference sequence). Here the CDR3 DNA reads TGTGCCAGCAGCTTAGCAGGGACTACCGTTTACGAGCAGTACTTC. It is translated as CASSLAGTTVYEQYF.

This sequence joins TRBV19 and TRBJ2-2, with 7 bases identical to TRBD2. Germline V gives CDR1 LNHDA, CDR2 SQIVND (reference sequence). V lost 4 bases to trimming and J lost 2 bases; unmatched junction nucleotides: 7. This CDR3 has 16 residues. The CDR3 loop is CASSTASGYNTGELFF. In DNA form, the CDR3 reads TGTGCCAGTAGTACCGCTAGCGGTTATAACACCGGGGAGCTGTTTTTT.